The present T cell receptor (beta chain) was sequenced within a study of T cell responses to AZD1222 COVID-19 vaccine. General observations from the study: Following two doses of AZD1222, Spike-specific TCR breadth and depth rose.

Germline V lookup: CDR1 SGHAT, CDR2 FQNNGV. The CDR3 spans 14 residues. The V end lost 3 bases, the J end lost 3 bases, and 12 bases lay between the germline ends. Only in-frame clones appear in the TCRdb table, and some are missing; sequencing was by immunoSEQ multiplex PCR. The repertoire consists of some 140,000 clones, with 88% occurring once and the leading ten covering around 3%. Notes on this clone: Its antigen is unknown.

This sequence joins TRBV11-2 and TRBJ2-7; D is uncertain. The sequence was obtained from an adult in good health. Source: peripheral blood, taken on day 0 of AZD1222 vaccination. DNA for the CDR3: TGTGCCAGCAGCTTTAGGGATCGCAGCTACGAGCAGTACTTC. Protein product: CASSFRDRSYEQYF. Complete variable domain (other parts from reference TRBV11-2 and TRBJ2-7): EAGVAQSPRYKIIEKRQSVAFWCNPISGHATLYWYQQILGQGPKLLIQFQNNGVVDDSQLPKDRFSAERLKGVDSTLKIQPAKLEDSAVYLCASSFRDRSYEQYFGPGTRLTVT.